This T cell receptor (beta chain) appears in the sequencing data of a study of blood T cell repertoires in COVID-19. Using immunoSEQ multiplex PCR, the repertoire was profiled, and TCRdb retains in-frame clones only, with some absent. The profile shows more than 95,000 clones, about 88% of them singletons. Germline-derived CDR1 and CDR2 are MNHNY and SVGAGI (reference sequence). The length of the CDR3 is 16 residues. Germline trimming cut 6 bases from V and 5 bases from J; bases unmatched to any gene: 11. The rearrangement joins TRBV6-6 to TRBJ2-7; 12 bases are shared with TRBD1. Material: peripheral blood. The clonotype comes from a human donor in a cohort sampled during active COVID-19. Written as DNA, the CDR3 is TGTGCCAGCAGACCGGGCTCCGGGACAGGGGGCCACGAGCAGTACTTC. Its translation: CASRPGSGTGGHEQYF.